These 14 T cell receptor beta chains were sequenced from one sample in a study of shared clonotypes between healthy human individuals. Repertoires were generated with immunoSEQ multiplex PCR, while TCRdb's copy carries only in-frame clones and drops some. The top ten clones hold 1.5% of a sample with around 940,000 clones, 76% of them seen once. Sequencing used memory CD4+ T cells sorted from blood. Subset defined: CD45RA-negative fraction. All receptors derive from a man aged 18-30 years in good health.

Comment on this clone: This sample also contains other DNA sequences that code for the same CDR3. CDR3 DNA: TGTGCCAGCAGTTTATCACGGAACACTGAAGCTTTCTTT. It specifies CASSLSRNTEAFF. This chain uses TRBV27 with TRBJ1-1, with D unclear. The germline CDR1 and CDR2 sequences are MNHEY and SMNVEV (reference sequence). This CDR3 has 13 residues. V was shortened by 0 bases and J by 1 base, with 3 bases between the two germline ends.

CDR3 bases: TGTGCCAGCAGCGTAAGCCTAAAAACCGGGACCGATTGTGCAACTAATGAAAAACTGTTTTTT. Translation gives CASSVSLKTGTDCATNEKLFF. The gene calls are TRBV9 and TRBJ1-4, with D tentatively TRBD1 (5 bases). The CDR3 is 21 residues long. Deletions cut 1 base from V and 0 bases from J, with 25 bases between. Germline lookup yields CDR1 SGDLS and CDR2 YYNGEE.

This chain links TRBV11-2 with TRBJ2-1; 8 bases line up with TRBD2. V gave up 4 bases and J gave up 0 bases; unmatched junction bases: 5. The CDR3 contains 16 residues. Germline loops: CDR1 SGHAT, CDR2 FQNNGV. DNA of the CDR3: TGTGCCAGCAGCTCCCTACGGGGGGGCTCCTACAATGAGCAGTTCTTC. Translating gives CASSSLRGGSYNEQFF.

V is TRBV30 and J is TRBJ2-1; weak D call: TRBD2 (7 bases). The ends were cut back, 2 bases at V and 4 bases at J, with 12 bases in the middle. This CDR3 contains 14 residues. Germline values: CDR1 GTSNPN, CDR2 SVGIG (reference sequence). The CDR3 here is CAWSRGEGYNEQFF. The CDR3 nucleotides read TGTGCCTGGAGTAGGGGGGAGGGGTACAATGAGCAGTTCTTC.

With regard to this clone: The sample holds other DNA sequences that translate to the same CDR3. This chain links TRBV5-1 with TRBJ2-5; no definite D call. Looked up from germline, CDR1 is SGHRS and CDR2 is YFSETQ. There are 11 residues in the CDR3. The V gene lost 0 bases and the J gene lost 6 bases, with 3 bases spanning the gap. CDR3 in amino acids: CASSLEQTQYF. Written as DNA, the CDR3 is TGCGCCAGCAGCTTGGAACAGACCCAGTACTTC.

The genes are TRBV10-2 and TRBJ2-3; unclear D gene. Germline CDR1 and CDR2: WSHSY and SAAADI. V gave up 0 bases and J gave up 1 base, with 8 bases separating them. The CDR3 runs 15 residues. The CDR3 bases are TGCGCCAGCAGTGAGTCTATAGGGCGCACAGATACGCAGTATTTT. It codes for CASSESIGRTDTQYF.

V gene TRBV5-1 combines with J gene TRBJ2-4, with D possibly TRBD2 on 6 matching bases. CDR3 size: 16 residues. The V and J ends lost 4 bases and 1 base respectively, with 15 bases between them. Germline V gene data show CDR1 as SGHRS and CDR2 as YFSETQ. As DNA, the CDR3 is TGCGCCAGCAGCCTTGGTACGGAGGGGGCCAAAAACATTCAGTACTTC. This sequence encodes CASSLGTEGAKNIQYF.

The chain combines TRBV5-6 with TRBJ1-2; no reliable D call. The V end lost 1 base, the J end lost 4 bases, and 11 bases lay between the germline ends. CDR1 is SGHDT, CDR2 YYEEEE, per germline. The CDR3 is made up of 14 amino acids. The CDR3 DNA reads TGTGCCAGCAGCTTGAACGTGGTTCCCTATGGCTACACCTTC. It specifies CASSLNVVPYGYTF.

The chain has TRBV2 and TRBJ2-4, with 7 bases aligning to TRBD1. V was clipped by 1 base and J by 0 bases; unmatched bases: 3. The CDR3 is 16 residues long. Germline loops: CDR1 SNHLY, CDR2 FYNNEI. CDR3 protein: CASSEEGALAKNIQYF. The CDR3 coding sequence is TGTGCCAGCAGTGAAGAGGGGGCCTTAGCCAAAAACATTCAGTACTTC.

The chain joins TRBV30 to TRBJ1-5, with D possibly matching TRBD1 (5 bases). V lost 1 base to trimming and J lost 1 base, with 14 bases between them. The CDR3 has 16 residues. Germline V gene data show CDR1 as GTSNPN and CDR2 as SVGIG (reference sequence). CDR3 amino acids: CAWSAHRGLSNQPQHF. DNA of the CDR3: TGTGCCTGGAGTGCCCACCGGGGGTTGAGCAATCAGCCCCAGCATTTT.

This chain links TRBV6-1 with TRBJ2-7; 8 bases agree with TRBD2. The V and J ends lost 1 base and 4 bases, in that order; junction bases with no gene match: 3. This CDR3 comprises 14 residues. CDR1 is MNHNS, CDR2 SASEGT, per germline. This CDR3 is CASSEGLALYEQYF. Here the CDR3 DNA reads TGTGCCAGCAGTGAAGGACTAGCGCTGTACGAGCAGTACTTC.

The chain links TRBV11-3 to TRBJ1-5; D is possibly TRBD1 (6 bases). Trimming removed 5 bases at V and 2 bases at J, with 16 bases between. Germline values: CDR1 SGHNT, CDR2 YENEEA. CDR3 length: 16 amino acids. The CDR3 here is CASSLGGRQGNQPQHF. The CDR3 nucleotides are TGTGCCAGCAGCCTAGGGGGACGACAGGGCAATCAGCCCCAGCATTTT.

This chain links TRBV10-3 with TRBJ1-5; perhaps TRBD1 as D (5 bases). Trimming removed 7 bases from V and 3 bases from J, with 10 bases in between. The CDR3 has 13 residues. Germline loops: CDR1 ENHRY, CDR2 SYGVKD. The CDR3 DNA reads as TGTGCCATCACTGGGGGGGTCAATCAGCCCCAGCATTTT. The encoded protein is CAITGGVNQPQHF.

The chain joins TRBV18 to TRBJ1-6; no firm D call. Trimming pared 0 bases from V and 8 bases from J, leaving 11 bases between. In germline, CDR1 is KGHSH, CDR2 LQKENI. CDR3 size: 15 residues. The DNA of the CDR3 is TGTGCCAGCTCACCACCGTTCTGGGGAGATTCACCCCTCCACTTT. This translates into CASSPPFWGDSPLHF.